The rows below give T cell receptor beta chains drawn from one sample of a study of cytomegalovirus exposure and HLA in healthy donors. TCRdb keeps only in-frame clones here, not all; method: immunoSEQ multiplex PCR. The data show 65,000 to 85,000 clones, around 95% seen once. Sequencing used PBMCs. Every receptor here comes from a woman aged 18-29 years in good health and CMV-seronegative. Each CDR3 is given with its conserved first and last residue. Fields, in order: J gene, V gene, D gene, clone size, CDR3 DNA, CDR3 protein. D genes are given only for firm matches. Size is omitted from some rows. Given values are once, few, many or a class for expanded clones.

>TRBJ2-5|TRBV7-7|TRBD2|.
TGTGCCAGCAGCTCGGGACTAGCGGGAAGGCAAGAGACCCAGTACTTC
CASSSGLAGRQETQYF
>TRBJ2-1|TRBV30|TRBD1|.
TGTGCCTGGAGTGTAGGACAGGGGGTCAATGAGCAGTTCTTC
CAWSVGQGVNEQFF
>TRBJ2-7|TRBV4-1|TRBD2|.
TGCGCCAGCAGCCGGGGAGCGGGGGGTGTACGCTACGAGCAGTACTTC
CASSRGAGGVRYEQYF
>TRBJ2-5|TRBV4-3|TRBD1|.
TGCGCCAGCAGCCAACCTCGGGACAGGGGTACGCAGACCCAGTACTTC
CASSQPRDRGTQTQYF
>TRBJ2-3|TRBV2|TRBD2|.
TGTGCCAGCCGACTAGCGGGAACAGATACGCAGTATTTT
CASRLAGTDTQYF
>TRBJ1-5|TRBV5-6|.|.
TGTGCCAGCAGCTTTTTTACAGGGACCCTTAATCAGCCCCAGCATTTT
CASSFFTGTLNQPQHF
>TRBJ2-2|TRBV2|TRBD1|.
TGTGCCAGCACCCCGACAGGGTCAAACACCGGGGAGCTGTTTTTT
CASTPTGSNTGELFF
>TRBJ2-7|TRBV5-1|TRBD2|.
TGCGCCAGCAGCCTTAGTACTAGCGGGGACTCCTACGAGCAGTACTTC
CASSLSTSGDSYEQYF
>TRBJ1-4|TRBV28|.|.
TGTGCCAGCACCAATGGGGGGAGAGAGGAAAAACTGTTTTTT
CASTNGGREEKLFF
>TRBJ1-2|TRBV10-2|.|.
TGCGCCAGCAGTGAAACAGCCTCAGCCCCTCATGGCTACACCTTC
CASSETASAPHGYTF
>TRBJ2-7|TRBV13|.|.
TGTGCCAGCAGCGCGACTGATACCTACGAGCAGTACTTC
CASSATDTYEQYF
>TRBJ2-2|TRBV5-6|TRBD1|.
TGTGCCAGCATCCGGGACAGGGACACCGGGGAGCTGTTTTTT
CASIRDRDTGELFF
>TRBJ2-7|TRBV11-2|.|.
TGTGCCAGCAGCTCCCTTTCTCGCTACGAGCAGTACTTC
CASSSLSRYEQYF
>TRBJ2-7|TRBV6-5|TRBD2|.
TGTGCCAGCAGTTACTCGCCGGGGAGGGCGTACGAGCAGTACTTC
CASSYSPGRAYEQYF
>TRBJ2-1|TRBV9|.|.
TGTGCCAGCAGCGTAGGGTCTATTACCTACAATGAGCAGTTCTTC
CASSVGSITYNEQFF
>TRBJ2-3|TRBV7-8|.|.
TGTGCCAGCAGCGTAGCCGGGACTGTCTTCTCAGATACGCAGTATTTT
CASSVAGTVFSDTQYF
>TRBJ1-1|TRBV6-1|TRBD1|once
TGTGCCAGCAGTGGGCCCGGGACAGGGATCTTCACTGAAGCTTTCTTT
CASSGPGTGIFTEAFF
>TRBJ1-2|TRBV6-5|TRBD1|.
TGTGCCAGCAGCCCGGGACAGGGGCTCTATGGCTACACCTTC
CASSPGQGLYGYTF
>TRBJ2-3|TRBV4-3|.|.
TGCGCCAGCAGCCAAGGTCCACAGTACTCTAGCACAGATACGCAGTATTTT
CASSQGPQYSSTDTQYF
>TRBJ1-4|TRBV5-1|TRBD1|.
TGCGCCAGCAGCCTAGGACAGGGAATAGCCGGTAATGAAAAACTGTTTTTT
CASSLGQGIAGNEKLFF
>TRBJ2-2|TRBV30|TRBD2|.
TGTGCCTGGAGAGGGACTATTACCGGGGAGCTGTTTTTT
CAWRGTITGELFF
>TRBJ2-1|TRBV13|TRBD2|.
TGTGCCAGCAGCCCACTAGCGGGAGGGGGCAATGAGCAGTTCTTC
CASSPLAGGGNEQFF
>TRBJ1-5|TRBV6-6|.|.
TGTGCCAGCACTTTGACAGTCCTTAGCAATCAGCCCCAGCATTTT
CASTLTVLSNQPQHF
>TRBJ1-1|TRBV7-9|.|few
TGTGCCAGCAGCTCACAGCTGAACACTGAAGCTTTCTTT
CASSSQLNTEAFF
>TRBJ2-2|TRBV9|TRBD2|.
TGTGCCAGCAGCCTCCCAAGGAGCGGGGGGAACACCGGGGAGCTGTTTTTT
CASSLPRSGGNTGELFF
>TRBJ2-1|TRBV5-1|TRBD2|.
TGCGCCAGCAGCTTGGCACTAGCGGGAAATGAGCAGTTCTTC
CASSLALAGNEQFF
>TRBJ2-1|TRBV5-4|TRBD1|.
TGTGCCAGCAGCCAACAGGGGGTCTACAATGAGCAGTTCTTC
CASSQQGVYNEQFF
>TRBJ2-3|TRBV5-4|.|.
TGTGCCAGCAGCCAGAGACTTCGATCTAGCACAGATACGCAGTATTTT
CASSQRLRSSTDTQYF
>TRBJ1-1|TRBV10-3|.|.
TGTGCCATCAGTGAGTCGAACATTTTGACTGAAGCTTTCTTT
CAISESNILTEAFF
>TRBJ1-1|TRBV27|.|.
TGTGCCAGCAGGGGTTGGGGGCAGGGCGAAGCTTTCTTT
CASRGWGQGEAFF
>TRBJ2-3|TRBV4-3|TRBD2|.
TGCGCCAGCAGCCAAACCGGGAGGGATACGCAGTATTTT
CASSQTGRDTQYF
>TRBJ2-5|TRBV19|TRBD2|.
TGTGCCAGTAGCCCCGGGACTAGCCGGGAGACCCAGTACTTC
CASSPGTSRETQYF
>TRBJ2-7|TRBV5-1|TRBD1|.
TGCGCCAGCAGCTTCGGGACAGGGGGAGTCGAGCAGTACTTC
CASSFGTGGVEQYF
>TRBJ1-1|TRBV4-3|TRBD1|.
TGCGCCAGCAGCCATTCCCCGGGACAGGGTTCGAACACTGAAGCTTTCTTT
CASSHSPGQGSNTEAFF
>TRBJ2-7|TRBV5-6|TRBD1|.
TGTGCCAGCAGCACAGCGGGACAGGGGTACGAGCAGTACTTC
CASSTAGQGYEQYF
>TRBJ2-7|TRBV6-5|TRBD1|.
TGTGCCAGCAGCCTAGGACAGGGGGCTATCGAGCAGTACTTC
CASSLGQGAIEQYF